The 20 T cell receptor beta chains in this list originate from one sample, sequenced in a study of T cells in localized non-small cell lung cancer. Clones were read by immunoSEQ multiplex PCR, and TCRdb kept only the in-frame ones, dropping some. Seen here are almost 65,000 clones, under 90% observed once, and the top ten hold roughly 2%. Here the sequenced sample was peripheral blood, taken before any cancer treatment. These receptor sequences come from a woman aged 40 to 75 with stage I lung adenocarcinoma.

V gene TRBV29-1 combines with J gene TRBJ2-1, with TRBD2 matching over 11 bases. Germline assignment: CDR1 SQVTM and CDR2 ANQGSEA. The J segment lost 7 bases and the V segment lost 2 bases, leaving 7 bases of the junction unmatched. The CDR3 consists of 15 residues. CDR3 nucleotide sequence: TGCAGCGTTGAACAGACTAGCGGGAACTTGAATGAGCAGTTCTTC. Residues: CSVEQTSGNLNEQFF.

The chain uses TRBV5-6 and TRBJ1-3; D unclear. Per the germline V gene, CDR1 is SGHDT and CDR2 is YYEEEE. The CDR3 loop spans 15 amino acids. V lost 4 bases and J 0 bases, leaving 11 bases between the germline ends. CDR3 sequence (DNA): TGTGCCAGCAGCGGGCTGGTAGGCTCTGGAAACACCATATATTTT. Amino acids: CASSGLVGSGNTIYF. The full variable domain, its missing parts supplied by reference TRBV5-6 and TRBJ1-3, is DAGVTQSPTHLIKTRGQQVTLRCSPKSGHDTVSWYQQALGQGPQFIFQYYEEEERQRGNFPDRFSGHQFPNYSSELNVNALLLGDSALYLCASSGLVGSGNTIYFGEGSWLTVV.

This clone appeared a single time. V and J are TRBV28 and TRBJ1-5; 7 bases align to TRBD1. CDR3 length: 14 amino acids. The trim removed 8 bases at V and 0 bases at J, leaving 4 bases unmatched. The germline V gene encodes CDR1 MDHEN and CDR2 SYDVKM. The CDR3 DNA sequence: TGTGCCAGCCGGCAGGGGGATAGCAATCAGCCCCAGCATTTT. Translated, it gives CASRQGDSNQPQHF.

The V gene is TRBV6-5, the J gene TRBJ1-2; the match to TRBD1 covers 8 bases. The CDR3 contains 13 residues. Trimming took 6 bases from V and 4 from J; bases not matched to a gene: 4. CDR1 and CDR2 (germline): MNHEY, SVGAGI. This CDR3 is CASSRGTGYGYTF. CDR3 nucleotide sequence: TGTGCCAGCAGCCGGGGGACAGGCTATGGCTACACCTTC.

The CDR3 nucleotides read TGCAGCGTTGTACAGGGAAGCAATCAGCCCCAGCATTTT. It codes for CSVVQGSNQPQHF. The chain carries TRBV29-1 and TRBJ1-5; D is possibly TRBD1 (6 bases). There are 13 residues in the CDR3. Trimming stripped 4 bases from V and 1 base from J, with 8 bases between. Germline V CDR1 and CDR2: SQVTM, ANQGSEA.

V usage is TRBV9 and J usage is TRBJ1-1; D gene unclear. Trimming took off 0 bases at V and 6 bases at J, with 18 bases between the two ends. CDR1 is SGDLS and CDR2 is YYNGEE in the germline V gene. The CDR3 contains 16 residues. The DNA for the CDR3 is TGTGCCAGCAGCGTAGCCCCCTCCGGTTTGTTAGCTGAAGCTTTCTTT. The encoded protein is CASSVAPSGLLAEAFF.

The chain is built from TRBV9 and TRBJ1-6, with 9 bases that match TRBD1. Germline CDR1 and CDR2: SGDLS and YYNGEE. The ends lost 1 base at V and 11 bases at J; junction bases unmatched: 10. The CDR3 covers 16 residues. DNA of the CDR3: TGTGCCAGCAGCGTAACTGTGGGACAGGGAACGACACCCCTCCACTTT. Translating gives CASSVTVGQGTTPLHF.

The rearrangement joins TRBV28 to TRBJ2-7, with D unclear. V was cut by 3 bases and J by 11 bases, with 8 bases left in between. This CDR3 has 10 amino acids. Per the germline V gene, CDR1 is MDHEN and CDR2 is SYDVKM. The CDR3 here is CASSFPKKYF. The CDR3 nucleotides read TGTGCCAGCAGTTTCCCAAAGAAGTACTTC.

The chain carries TRBV28 and TRBJ1-6, with 7 bases fitting TRBD1. CDR3 length: 17 residues. The ends lost 10 bases at V and 6 bases at J; junction bases unmatched: 18. CDR1 and CDR2 from the germline V gene are MDHEN and SYDVKM. CDR3 in amino acids: CAIGIQGLLGGNSPLHF. The CDR3 DNA follows: TGTGCCATCGGAATACAGGGGCTACTTGGGGGTAATTCACCCCTCCACTTT.

The chain carries TRBV6-5 and TRBJ2-1; weak D call: TRBD1 (6 bases). Trimming removed 6 bases at V and 10 bases at J, with 16 bases between. Looked up from germline, CDR1 is MNHEY and CDR2 is SVGAGI. The CDR3 runs 13 residues. This chain's CDR3 is CASSDGFDREQFF. CDR3 in DNA: TGTGCCAGCAGCGACGGGTTCGACAGGGAGCAGTTCTTC.

DNA of the CDR3: TGTGCCAGCAGTGGAACTAGCGGGGGCACAGATACGCAGTATTTT. Translation gives CASSGTSGGTDTQYF. The chain combines TRBV6-1 with TRBJ2-3; 10 nucleotides match TRBD2. CDR1 MNHNS and CDR2 SASEGT come from the germline V gene. The junction had 2 bases not matched to a gene; V was cut back by 4 bases and J by 1 base. The CDR3 contains 15 residues.

The chain combines TRBV19 with TRBJ2-3; 7 bases fit TRBD1. The CDR3 spans 17 residues. Germline V gene sequence: CDR1 LNHDA, CDR2 SQIVND (reference sequence). The J segment lost 0 bases and the V segment lost 3 bases, leaving 9 bases of the junction unmatched. CDR3 in DNA: TGTGCCAGTAGTATCGGTCGGGGACAGTTAAGCACAGATACGCAGTATTTT. Its protein product is CASSIGRGQLSTDTQYF. Looking up the rest from reference TRBV19 and TRBJ2-3 gives the full variable domain: DGGITQSPKYLFRKEGQNVTLSCEQNLNHDAMYWYRQDPGQGLRLIYYSQIVNDFQKGDIAEGYSVSREKKESFPLTVTSAQKNPTAFYLCASSIGRGQLSTDTQYFGPGTRLTVL.

V and J are TRBV7-3 and TRBJ2-2; the match to TRBD2 covers 9 bases. Trimming removed 5 bases from V and 3 bases from J; junction bases left unmatched: 10. Germline CDR1 and CDR2: SGHTA and FQGTGA. The CDR3 totals 17 residues. The CDR3 reads CASSPWGASGDTGELFF. The CDR3, as DNA: TGTGCCAGCAGCCCCTGGGGGGCTAGCGGGGACACCGGGGAGCTGTTTTTT.

The chain carries TRBV29-1 and TRBJ2-6; 9 bases align to TRBD1. This CDR3 has 15 amino acids. Trimming cost V 4 bases and J 5 bases; bases outside gene matches: 6. Germline V CDR1 and CDR2: SQVTM, ANQGSEA. CDR3 sequence reads: CSVGTGDGRANVLTF. In nucleotides, the CDR3 is TGCAGCGTTGGGACAGGGGATGGGAGGGCCAACGTCCTGACTTTC.

The rearrangement joins TRBV4-1 to TRBJ2-3, with 15 bases lining up with TRBD2. The CDR3 length is 17 residues. Germline CDR1 reads MGHRA; CDR2 reads YSYEKL. V lost 5 bases to trimming and J lost 4 bases; unmatched junction nucleotides: 7. CDR3 in amino acids: CASSLGGLAGGPDTQYF. The CDR3 region has the DNA TGCGCCAGCAGCTTAGGGGGACTAGCGGGAGGACCAGATACGCAGTATTTT.

The rearrangement links TRBV19 to TRBJ2-2; no reliable D call. Trimming removed 7 bases from V and 0 bases from J, with 9 bases in between. Per germline, CDR1 LNHDA and CDR2 SQIVND (reference sequence). The CDR3 has 14 residues. Here the CDR3 reads CASTREANTGELFF. Here the CDR3 DNA reads TGTGCCAGTACCAGAGAGGCGAACACCGGGGAGCTGTTTTTT.

The chain carries TRBV6-5 and TRBJ1-2; D remains ambiguous. The CDR3 sequence is 12 residues long. V shed 6 bases and J shed 2 bases, with 7 bases lying between them. CDR1 is MNHEY and CDR2 is SVGAGI in the germline V gene. The CDR3 nucleotides are TGTGCCAGCAGCGCAGCCAACTATGGCTACACCTTC. It is translated as CASSAANYGYTF.

The chain couples TRBV18 to TRBJ1-1; a possible D gene is TRBD1 (6 bases). Germline V CDR1 and CDR2: KGHSH, LQKENI. The germline V and J ends were trimmed by 7 bases and 4 bases, with 16 bases remaining between them. The CDR3 extends over 14 amino acids. The CDR3 nucleotides read TGTGCCAGCTACCAGGGGCAGTACCTCACTGAAGCTTTCTTT. Its protein product is CASYQGQYLTEAFF.

The rearrangement joins TRBV7-2 to TRBJ2-5; TRBD2 matches at 15 bases. V was pared by 5 bases and J by 9 bases, with 16 bases of the junction left unmatched. There are 18 residues in the CDR3. The germline V gene encodes CDR1 SGHTA and CDR2 FQGNSA. Here the CDR3 DNA reads TGTGCCAGCAGCCTTTCTCCGGGACTAGCGGGAGGCGGGTTCCCCCAGTACTTC. Residues: CASSLSPGLAGGGFPQYF.

V usage is TRBV9 and J usage is TRBJ1-2; 7 bases match TRBD1. V shed 3 bases, J shed 2 bases, and the junction held 4 bases outside the gene matches. Germline-derived CDR1 and CDR2 are SGDLS and YYNGEE. This CDR3 spans 14 amino acids. DNA of the CDR3: TGTGCCAGCAGCGCCTCGGGACAGAACTATGGCTACACCTTC. This sequence encodes CASSASGQNYGYTF.